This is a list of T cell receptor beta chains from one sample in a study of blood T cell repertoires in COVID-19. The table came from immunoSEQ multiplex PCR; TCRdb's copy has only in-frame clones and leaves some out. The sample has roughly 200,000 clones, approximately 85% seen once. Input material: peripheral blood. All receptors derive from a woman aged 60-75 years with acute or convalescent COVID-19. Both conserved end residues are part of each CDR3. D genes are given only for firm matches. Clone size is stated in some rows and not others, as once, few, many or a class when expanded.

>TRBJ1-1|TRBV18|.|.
TGTGCCAGCTCTCCCCTGGTAGAGGGAACTGAAGCTTTCTTT
CASSPLVEGTEAFF
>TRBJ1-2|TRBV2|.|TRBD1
TGTGCCAGCAGGGAACAGGGGAAGAATGGCTACACCTTC
CASREQGKNGYTF
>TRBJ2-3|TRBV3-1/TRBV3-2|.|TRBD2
TGTGCCAGCAGCCCGAGCGGGAACACAGATACGCAGTATTTT
CASSPSGNTDTQYF
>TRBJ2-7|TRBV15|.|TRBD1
TGTGCCACCAGCAGAGCGTCGGGACAGAGATCCTACGAGCAGTACTTC
CATSRASGQRSYEQYF
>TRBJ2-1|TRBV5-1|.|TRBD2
TGCGCCAGCAGCTTGGACAGGAGGCCGGGGGGTGAGCAGTTCTTC
CASSLDRRPGGEQFF
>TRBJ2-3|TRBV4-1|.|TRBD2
TGCGCCAGCAGCCTAGCGGGAGTCGGAGATACGCAGTATTTT
CASSLAGVGDTQYF
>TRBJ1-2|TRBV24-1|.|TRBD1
TGTGCCACCAGTGAACAGGGGGCGGATGGCTACACCTTC
CATSEQGADGYTF
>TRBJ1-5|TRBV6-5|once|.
TGTGCCAGCAGTTATAGCCCCACTATCCAGCCCCAGCATTTT
CASSYSPTIQPQHF
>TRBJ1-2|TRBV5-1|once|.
TGCGCCAGCAGTTTCGGGGCTAACTATGGCTACACCTTC
CASSFGANYGYTF
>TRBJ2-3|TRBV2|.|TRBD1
TGTGCCAGCAGGGACAGGGGGCATTCTACAGATACGCAGTATTTT
CASRDRGHSTDTQYF
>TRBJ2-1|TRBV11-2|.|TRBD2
TGTGCCAGCAGCTTAGGAGTCGTCGGGGGGATGTACAATGAGCAGTTCTTC
CASSLGVVGGMYNEQFF
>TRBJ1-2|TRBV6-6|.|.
TGTGCCAGCAGATGGGACTCTTCGGGCTACACCTTC
CASRWDSSGYTF
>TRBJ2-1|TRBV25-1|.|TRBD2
TGTGCCAGCAGTCGGGGGGGTGAGCAGTTCTTC
CASSRGGEQFF
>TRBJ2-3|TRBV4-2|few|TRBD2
TGTGCCAGCAGCCAAGGGCTCCTAGCGGTTAGCACAGATACGCAGTATTTT
CASSQGLLAVSTDTQYF
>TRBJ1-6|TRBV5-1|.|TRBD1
TGCGCCAGCAGCCCGGGACAGAATAATTCACCCCTCCACTTT
CASSPGQNNSPLHF
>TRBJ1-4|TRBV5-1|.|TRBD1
TGCGCCAGCAGCTTGGAGGGGGCCCCATATGAAAAACTGTTTTTT
CASSLEGAPYEKLFF
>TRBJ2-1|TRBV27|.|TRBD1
TGTGCCAGCAGTCAGGGACAGGGGACGTACAATGAGCAGTTCTTC
CASSQGQGTYNEQFF
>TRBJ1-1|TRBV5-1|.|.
TGCGCCAGCAGCTTGTTCGTGACACCGAACACTGAAGCTTTCTTT
CASSLFVTPNTEAFF
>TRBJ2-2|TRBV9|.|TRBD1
TGTGCCAGCAGCGTAGAGCCAGGGGGCTCGACCGGGGAGCTGTTTTTT
CASSVEPGGSTGELFF
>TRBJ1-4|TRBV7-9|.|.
TGTGCCAGCACCCCAGGACTAACTAATGAAAAACTGTTTTTT
CASTPGLTNEKLFF
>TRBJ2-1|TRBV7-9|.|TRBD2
TGTGCCAGCAGTATAGCGGGAGGGCGGAATGAGCAGTTCTTC
CASSIAGGRNEQFF
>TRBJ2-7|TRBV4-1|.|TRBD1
TGCGCCAGCAGCCAAACCCAGGGGGCAAGTTTCTACGAGCAGTACTTC
CASSQTQGASFYEQYF
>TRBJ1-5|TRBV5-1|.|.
TGCGCCAGCAGCCACGGACAAGAAGGTCAGCCCCAGCATTTT
CASSHGQEGQPQHF
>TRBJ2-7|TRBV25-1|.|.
TGTGCCAGCAGTGAACGGGTGGGTTACGAGCAGTACTTC
CASSERVGYEQYF
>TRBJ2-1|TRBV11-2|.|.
TGTGCCAGCAGAAATACGGAGAATGAGCAGTTCTTC
CASRNTENEQFF
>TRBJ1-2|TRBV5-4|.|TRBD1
TGTGCCAGCAGCCCACGGACAGGGAAACTTAACTATGGCTACACCTTC
CASSPRTGKLNYGYTF
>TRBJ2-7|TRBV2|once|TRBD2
TGTGCCAGCTGGGGGGGAGTGAGCTCCTACGAGCAGTACTTC
CASWGGVSSYEQYF
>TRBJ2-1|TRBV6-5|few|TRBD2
TGTGCCAGCACCTCAACGGGCGGGAGAGGCAATGAGCAGTTCTTC
CASTSTGGRGNEQFF
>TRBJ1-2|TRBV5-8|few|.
TGTGCCAGCAGCCCCGGAAAGGGGTACTATGGCTACACCTTC
CASSPGKGYYGYTF
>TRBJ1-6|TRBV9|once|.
TGTGCCAGCAGCGTAGTAGGGGGTTCACCCCTCCACTTT
CASSVVGGSPLHF
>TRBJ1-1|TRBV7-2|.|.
TGTGCCAGCAGTCAAGCGGTGAATGTGGGCACTGAAGCTTTCTTT
CASSQAVNVGTEAFF
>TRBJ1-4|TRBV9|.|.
TGTGCCAGCAGCCCGGGGGCAACTAATGAAAAACTGTTTTTT
CASSPGATNEKLFF
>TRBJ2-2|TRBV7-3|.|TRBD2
TGTGCCAGCAGCCCCCAGGGACTAGTGGTAGCCGGGGAGCTGTTTTTT
CASSPQGLVVAGELFF
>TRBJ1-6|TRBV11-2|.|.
TGTGCCAGCAGCTTCGGGACACGCGACTCACCCCTCCACTTT
CASSFGTRDSPLHF
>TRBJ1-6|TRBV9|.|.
TGTGCCAGCAGCCCCCGACAGGATTCACCCCTCCACTTT
CASSPRQDSPLHF
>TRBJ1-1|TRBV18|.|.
TGTGCCAGCTCTTCCCAGGAGGTAAACACTGAAGCTTTCTTT
CASSSQEVNTEAFF
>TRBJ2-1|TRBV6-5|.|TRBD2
TGTGCCAGCAGTTACTTAGGGACTAGCGGGAGCAATGAGCAGTTCTTC
CASSYLGTSGSNEQFF
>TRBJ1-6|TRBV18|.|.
TGTGCCAGCTCACCACCCCAGGTCCAGCATAATTCACCCCTCCACTTT
CASSPPQVQHNSPLHF
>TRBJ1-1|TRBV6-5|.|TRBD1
TGTGCCAGCACCAGGACAGGGCTAACCTCTGAAGCTTTCTTT
CASTRTGLTSEAFF
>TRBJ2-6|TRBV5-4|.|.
TGTGCCAGCAGCGCCGTAGGGAGGACCTCTGGGGCCAACGTCCTGACTTTC
CASSAVGRTSGANVLTF
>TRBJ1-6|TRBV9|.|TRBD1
TGTGCCAGCAGCGCTGGACCGGGACAGGATCATTCACCCCTCCACTTT
CASSAGPGQDHSPLHF
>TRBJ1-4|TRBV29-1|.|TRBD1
TGCAGCGTTAGGACAGGACTTAATGAAAAACTGTTTTTT
CSVRTGLNEKLFF
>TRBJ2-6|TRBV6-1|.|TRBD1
TGTGCCAGCAGTGGAGGGACAGCCGTGCACTCTGGGGCCAACGTCCTGACTTTC
CASSGGTAVHSGANVLTF
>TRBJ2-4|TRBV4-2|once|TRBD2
TGTGCCAGCAGCCAAGATCGGACTAGCGGGCAGCTAGCCAAAAACATTCAGTACTTC
CASSQDRTSGQLAKNIQYF
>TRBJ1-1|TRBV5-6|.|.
TGTGCCAGCAGCTTGTCTTGGCCCGACACTGAAGCTTTCTTT
CASSLSWPDTEAFF
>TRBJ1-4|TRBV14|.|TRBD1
TGTGCCAGCAGCCGAGGGACAGCGGTCAATGAAAAACTGTTTTTT
CASSRGTAVNEKLFF
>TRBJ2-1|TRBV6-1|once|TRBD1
TGTGCCAGCAGTAAAGCAGGGGGTGAGCAGTTCTTC
CASSKAGGEQFF
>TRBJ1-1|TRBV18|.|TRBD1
TGTGCCAGCTCACCGCTAGGGACAGGGAAAACTGAAGCTTTCTTT
CASSPLGTGKTEAFF
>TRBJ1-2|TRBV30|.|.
TGTGCCTGGAGCATCGACAGGACTCGGGATGGCTACACCTTC
CAWSIDRTRDGYTF
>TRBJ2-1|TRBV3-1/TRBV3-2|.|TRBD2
TGTGCCAGCAGCCAAGGGACTAGAGGCAATGAGCAGTTCTTC
CASSQGTRGNEQFF
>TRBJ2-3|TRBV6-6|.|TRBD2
TGTGCCAGCAGCCTACCACTAGCGGATAGCACAGATACGCAGTATTTT
CASSLPLADSTDTQYF
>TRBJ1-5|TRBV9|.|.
TGTGCCAGCGATGACAAAGCACATCAGCCCCAGCATTTT
CASDDKAHQPQHF